This TCR beta chain was sequenced in a study of T cell responses to AZD1222 COVID-19 vaccine. Worth noting for this clone: The antigen is undetermined.

Whole-study findings and limits: Donor demographics were predominantly white British with a female majority; clonal diversity may be underestimated.

Sequenced by immunoSEQ multiplex PCR; TCRdb stores in-frame clones only, minus some. The sample has 120,000 or so clones, 65% to 90% seen once; the top ten hold about 26%. Germline CDR1 reads SGHTA; CDR2 reads FQGNSA. This CDR3 spans 14 amino acids. The ends were cut back, 1 base at V and 5 bases at J, with 11 bases in the middle. The chain uses TRBV7-2 and TRBJ1-1; possible D gene TRBD1, 5 bases. The sequence was collected from an adult who received the AZD1222 COVID-19 vaccine. The source was peripheral blood, collected 28 days after the second AZD1222 dose. The CDR3 spells CASSLDGASTEAFF. Here the CDR3 DNA reads TGTGCCAGCAGCTTAGACGGGGCGTCGACTGAAGCTTTCTTT.